The next 9 T cell receptor beta chains were all read from a single sample in a study of blood T cells in healthy people across ages. The authors ran a second PCR of roughly 6 to 12 cycles using a sample-barcoded 5' primer and a J-beta primer mix. Each CDR3 protein gets one entry after TCRdb re-called the 5' RACE reads with MiXCR. The repertoire has hundreds of thousands of distinct CDR3 sequences, 25% to 35% of them found once; the top ten carry approximately 4%. This sample was also put to use in a study of T cells of mothers and their children.

The source material was blood. Receptor source: a boy younger than 10 in good health.

CDR3 DNA sequence: TGCAGTACCAGGGGGCGGGGGGACAGATACAATGAGCAGTTCTTC. Protein: CSTRGRGDRYNEQFF. This sequence joins TRBV20-1 and TRBJ2-1; D possibly matches TRBD1 or TRBD2 (8 bases each). V dropped 8 bases and J dropped 4 bases, with 21 bases sitting between them. The CDR3 length is 15 residues. Germline CDR1 reads DFQATT; CDR2 reads SNEGSKA (reference sequence).

This clonotype has a count of ten or more. The chain uses TRBV2 and TRBJ2-5; 7 bases map to TRBD2. Germline-derived CDR1 and CDR2 are SNHLY and FYNNEI. The V segment lost 4 bases and the J segment 2 bases; nucleotides outside the gene matches: 4. This CDR3 contains 14 residues. The CDR3 protein is CASSGGGMQETQYF. CDR3 DNA: TGTGCCAGCAGTGGGGGGGGGATGCAAGAGACCCAGTACTTC.

Only one count was recorded for this clonotype. The germline gene is not matched at one end of the junction; a read error may be the cause. This sequence joins TRBV5-8 and TRBJ1-2; D call uncertain. This CDR3 is built from 12 residues. CDR1 is SGHTS and CDR2 is YDEGEE in the germline V gene. The CDR3 protein is CASSLDFYGHTF. The CDR3 DNA follows: TGTGCCAGCAGCTTGGACTTTTATGGCCACACCTTC.

This clonotype was seen more than once but under ten times. This sequence joins TRBV18 and TRBJ1-1; 9 bases are shared with TRBD1. CDR1 is KGHSH and CDR2 is LQKENI in the germline V gene. After removal of 1 base from V and 5 bases from J, the junction contained 5 bases not matched to a gene. The CDR3 consists of 15 residues. The CDR3 DNA is TGTGCCAGCTCACCACAACAGGGGGCGAAAACTGAAGCTTTCTTT. Translated, it gives CASSPQQGAKTEAFF.

This clonotype came up many times. The J gene is TRBJ2-5, the V gene TRBV7-9; D remains unclear. The length of the CDR3 is 11 residues. CDR1 is SEHNR and CDR2 is FQNEAQ in the germline V gene (reference sequence). With 5 bases removed from V and 5 bases from J, the gap between germline ends came to 6 bases. CDR3 region: CASSNGETQYF. The CDR3 bases are TGTGCCAGCAGCAACGGGGAGACCCAGTACTTC. Full variable domain (remainder filled in from reference TRBV7-9 and TRBJ2-5): DTGVSQNPRHKITKRGQNVTFRCDPISEHNRLYWYRQTLGQGPEFLTYFQNEAQLEKSRLLSDRFSAERPKGSFSTLEIQRTEQGDSAMYLCASSNGETQYFGPGTRLLVL.

A few counts support this clonotype. This chain connects TRBV27 to TRBJ2-5; D is tentatively TRBD1 or TRBD2 (5 bases each). V lost 5 bases and J 5 bases, leaving 21 bases between the germline ends. The CDR3 is made up of 16 amino acids. Looked up from germline, CDR1 is MNHEY and CDR2 is SMNVEV (reference sequence). CDR3 DNA: TGTGCCAGCAGTGCCCTCCCTGGGACCCCAGGGGAGACCCAGTACTTC. Translation: CASSALPGTPGETQYF.

V usage is TRBV12-3 or TRBV12-4 and J usage is TRBJ2-7, with D uncertain. The assigned J gene may be wrong: the sequence end matches TRBJ2-1 better. This CDR3 region has 14 residues. CDR3 in amino acids: CASLRFLEDNEQFF. The CDR3 region has the DNA TGTGCCAGCCTACGGTTTCTCGAGGACAATGAGCAGTTCTTC.

This clonotype was detected a few times. The gene calls are TRBV20-1 and TRBJ1-4; D uncertain. CDR1 and CDR2 (germline): DFQATT, SNEGSKA (reference sequence). This CDR3 comprises 14 residues. Trimming shortened V by 5 bases and J by 6 bases, and 16 bases separated the two germline ends. This CDR3 reads CSASIASGDEKLFF. The CDR3 DNA sequence: TGCAGTGCTTCGATCGCCAGCGGGGATGAAAAACTGTTTTTT.

The rearrangement joins TRBV28 to TRBJ1-4; TRBD1 might be the D (6 bases). Germline values: CDR1 MDHEN, CDR2 SYDVKM. The germline V and J ends were trimmed by 3 bases and 8 bases, with 16 bases remaining between them. The CDR3 extends over 15 amino acids. DNA for the CDR3: TGTGCCAGCAGTTTTCGGGGGGCGCGAGGAGAAAAACTGTTTTTT. This translates into CASSFRGARGEKLFF.